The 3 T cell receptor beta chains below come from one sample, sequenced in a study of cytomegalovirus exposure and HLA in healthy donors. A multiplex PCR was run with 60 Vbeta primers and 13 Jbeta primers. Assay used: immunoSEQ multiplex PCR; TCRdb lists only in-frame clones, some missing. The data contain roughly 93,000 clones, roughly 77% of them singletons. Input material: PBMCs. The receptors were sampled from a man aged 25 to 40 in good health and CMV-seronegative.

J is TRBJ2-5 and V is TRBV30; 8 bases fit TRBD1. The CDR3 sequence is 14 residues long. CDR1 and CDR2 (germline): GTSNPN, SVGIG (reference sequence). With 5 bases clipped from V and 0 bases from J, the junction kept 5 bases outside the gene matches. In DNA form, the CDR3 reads TGTGCCTGGGGGACAGGCGCATACCAAGAGACCCAGTACTTC. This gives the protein CAWGTGAYQETQYF.

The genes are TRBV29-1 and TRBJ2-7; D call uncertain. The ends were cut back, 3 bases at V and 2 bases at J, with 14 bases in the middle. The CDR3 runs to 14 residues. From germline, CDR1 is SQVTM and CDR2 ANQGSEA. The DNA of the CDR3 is TGCAGCGTTGAGGTTCCAGGAAGCCCCTACGAGCAGTACTTC. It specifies CSVEVPGSPYEQYF.

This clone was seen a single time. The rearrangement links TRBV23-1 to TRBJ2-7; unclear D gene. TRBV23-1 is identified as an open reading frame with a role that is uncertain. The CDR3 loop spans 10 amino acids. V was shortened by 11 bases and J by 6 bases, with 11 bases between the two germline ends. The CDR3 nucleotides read TGCGCCGCCCGGGTTTGCGAGCAGTACTTC. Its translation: CAARVCEQYF.